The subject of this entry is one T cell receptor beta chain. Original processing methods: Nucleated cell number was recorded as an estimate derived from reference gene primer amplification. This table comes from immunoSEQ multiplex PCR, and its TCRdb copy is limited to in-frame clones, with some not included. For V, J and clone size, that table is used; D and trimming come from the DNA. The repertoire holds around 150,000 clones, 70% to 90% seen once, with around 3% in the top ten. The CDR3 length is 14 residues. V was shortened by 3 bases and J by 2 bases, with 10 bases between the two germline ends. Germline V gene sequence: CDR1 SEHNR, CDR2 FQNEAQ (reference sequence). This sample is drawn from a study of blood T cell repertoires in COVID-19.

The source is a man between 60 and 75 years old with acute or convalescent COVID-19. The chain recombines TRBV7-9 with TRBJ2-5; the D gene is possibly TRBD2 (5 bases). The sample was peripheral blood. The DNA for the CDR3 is TGTGCCAGCAGCTTCGTGGGAGCGCAAGAGACCCAGTACTTC. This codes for CASSFVGAQETQYF.